These 3 T cell receptor beta chains originate from one sample sequenced in a study of a mutant IDH1 vaccine in newly diagnosed glioma. The data were produced by immunoSEQ multiplex PCR, yet TCRdb's version contains in-frame clones alone and is incomplete. Of some 130,000 clones in the sample, around four fifths were seen once. Time point given: week 11, during vaccination. Every single dose of the vaccine, 300 ug of mutant IDH1 20-mer peptide, came with topical imiquimod. Their cognate antigens are unknown. This sample comprised PBMCs, obtained from a glioma patient whose treatment included an IDH1 peptide vaccine. These receptors were collected from a man aged 35-49 years with glioma.

This clone has a handful of counts. The chain uses TRBV2 and TRBJ1-5; 8 bases match TRBD1. CDR1 is SNHLY and CDR2 is FYNNEI in the germline V gene. V shed 6 bases and J 3 bases; nucleotides not matched to a gene: 1. CDR3 length: 13 amino acids. The CDR3 bases are TGTGCCAGCAGGGACAGGGTCAATCAGCCCCAGCATTTT. This translates into CASRDRVNQPQHF.

V usage is TRBV30 and J usage is TRBJ2-7; 8 bases are a match to TRBD2. Germline V gene lookup returns CDR1 GTSNPN and CDR2 SVGIG (reference sequence). V dropped 6 bases and J dropped 2; count of bases not matched to a gene: 6. This CDR3 comprises 13 residues. CDR3 loop: CACPGLVPYEQYF. For the CDR3, the DNA is TGTGCCTGCCCGGGACTAGTACCCTACGAGCAGTACTTC.

The V gene is TRBV7-9, the J gene TRBJ2-7; the D gene is possibly TRBD2 (5 bases). The V and J ends lost 5 bases and 4 bases respectively, with 12 bases between them. The CDR3 runs to 13 residues. From germline, CDR1 is SEHNR and CDR2 FQNEAQ (reference sequence). CDR3 bases: TGTGCCAGCAGCCCGGAGGTCGGGTACGAGCAGTACTTC. Its translation is CASSPEVGYEQYF.